This T cell receptor (beta chain) came from a study of T cells in Graves' hyperthyroidism and ophthalmopathy (dated by TCRdb to between 2019 and 2020). Study-level background: Peripheral blood samples were taken at initial diagnosis, before any treatment was given. A discovery cohort of 95 to 100 patients, roughly 43 with Graves' ophthalmopathy and fewer than 65 with stable Graves' hyperthyroidism, was used to find distinguishing TCR V-J signatures. Whether ophthalmopathy could be predicted prospectively was tested in an independent validation cohort made up of about 18 hyperthyroidism patients plus 17 patients who later progressed to ophthalmopathy. The roughly 91 discovery patients were randomly divided into training and test sets at a 7:3 ratio. The study also compared thyroid tissue and blood T-cell repertoires from over 5 Graves' hyperthyroidism patients. After sampling, hyperthyroidism patients received methimazole starting at 30 mg daily, and ophthalmopathy patients received high-dose intravenous methylprednisolone. The paper describes TCR Vbeta CDR3 sequencing of 135 peripheral blood samples, made up of under 50 ophthalmopathy patients, around 78 hyperthyroidism patients and 17 progressor patients.

Hyperthyroidism patients were newly diagnosed, with disease duration under 2 months, and aged 18 to 65 years. Patients with uncontrolled infections, other autoimmune diseases, pregnancy or lactation were excluded. Clinical symptoms, serum thyroxine and TRAb, thyroid ultrasound, and orbital computed tomography formed the basis for the diagnoses. For progressor patients, blood was drawn at the first diagnosis of hyperthyroidism, before any ophthalmopathy symptoms had appeared. PBMCs were separated from 8 to 10 ml of fresh peripheral blood using Ficoll-Paque density gradient centrifugation. Progressor patients were initially diagnosed with Graves' hyperthyroidism and developed ophthalmopathy during follow-up. Total RNA was extracted with Trizol reagent, and quality was checked on an Agilent 2100 Bioanalyzer. Comments on this clonotype: Its antigen remains undetermined. This sequence may be a read error, since a much larger clone differs from it by one base.

Trimming removed 5 bases from V and 0 bases from J, leaving 5 bases between the germline ends. The germline V gene (reference sequence) supplies CDR1 LNHNV and CDR2 YYDKDF. Spanning cysteine to phenylalanine, the CDR3 consists of 12 amino acids. Only the CDR3 DNA stays, 36 bases, in frame from base 1. Broad study findings and their caveats: During validation, the model predicted progression to ophthalmopathy a median of around 7 months ahead of onset, with around 70% sensitivity and 72% to 80% specificity. No statistical method was used to set the sample size in advance, and investigators knew the group allocation. A 13 V-J signature model separated ophthalmopathy from stable hyperthyroidism, with approximately 87% sensitivity and about 81% specificity in cross-validation and 80%/75% in testing. Most expanded thyroid clonotypes (frequency above 0.001) were also found in blood, which suggests that blood repertoires may mirror thyroid immune responses.

TCR beta CDR3 regions were amplified from RNA transcripts. For the first round of RT-PCR on the TCR CDR3, the HTBI primer set was used together with the Qiagen OneStep RT-PCR kit. The libraries were constructed in a second round of multiplex PCR and then size-selected and purified. The libraries were sequenced on an Illumina HiSeq2000 using paired-end 100 bp reads. The paper's processing steps were these. SOAPnuke was used to process the raw data, throwing out any read that contained adapters or uncalled bases, had a mean Phred below 15, or lacked an exact constant-primer or identifier match. High-quality paired reads were merged using COPE v1.2.5, and each unique nucleotide sequence was defined as a clonotype. MiTCR v1.1 was used to align clonotypes to the IMGT TRBV, TRBD and TRBJ reference segments. The analysis was restricted to V-J combinations with a frequency above 0.0001, which together covered 98% to 99.2% of the repertoires. The TCS score was defined as F50 (clonal expansion) divided by E x V (chaos), with BLOSUM62-based TCRdist calculated between CDR3 peptides within each V-J. Welch's t-statistics and random forest reduced 500 to 650 V-J features to roughly 13, which were used in a naive Bayes classifier (R e1071). TCRdb itself trimmed the public reads at Q25 with fastp, ran MiXCR and retained productive beta chains. Under each unique CDR3 protein, matching rows form one entry showing the most common genes and DNA. These V and J calls originate from TCRdb's pipeline instead of the authors' own analysis. Recorded for this sample are under 350,000 distinct CDR3 sequences; about 25% of them occurred a single time. The ten largest clones capture about 30% of the sample.

What was sequenced was blood. This chain joins TRBV15 to TRBJ2-7; no confident D gene assignment can be made. The sequence was collected from a man aged 35-49 years with Graves' hyperthyroidism that later progressed to Graves' ophthalmopathy. The CDR3 protein: CATSPSSYEQYF. The bases are TGTGCCACCAGCCCTTCCTCCTACGAGCAGTACTTC.